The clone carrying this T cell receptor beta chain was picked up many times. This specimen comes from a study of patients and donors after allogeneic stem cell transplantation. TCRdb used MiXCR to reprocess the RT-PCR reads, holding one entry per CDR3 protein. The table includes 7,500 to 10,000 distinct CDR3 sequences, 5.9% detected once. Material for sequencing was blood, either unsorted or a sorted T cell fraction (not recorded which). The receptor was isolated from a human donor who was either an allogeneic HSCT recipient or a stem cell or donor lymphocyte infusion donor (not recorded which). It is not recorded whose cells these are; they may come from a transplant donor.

DNA of the CDR3: TGCAGTGCGGGGTATGAGGGCCAACAGTTCTTC. It codes for CSAGYEGQQFF. This chain uses TRBV20-1 with TRBJ2-1; TRBD2 is a possible D gene (5 bases). Germline CDR1 is DFQATT and CDR2 is SNEGSKA (reference sequence). Trimming shortened V by 6 bases and J by 13 bases, and 16 bases separated the two germline ends. The CDR3 contains 11 residues.